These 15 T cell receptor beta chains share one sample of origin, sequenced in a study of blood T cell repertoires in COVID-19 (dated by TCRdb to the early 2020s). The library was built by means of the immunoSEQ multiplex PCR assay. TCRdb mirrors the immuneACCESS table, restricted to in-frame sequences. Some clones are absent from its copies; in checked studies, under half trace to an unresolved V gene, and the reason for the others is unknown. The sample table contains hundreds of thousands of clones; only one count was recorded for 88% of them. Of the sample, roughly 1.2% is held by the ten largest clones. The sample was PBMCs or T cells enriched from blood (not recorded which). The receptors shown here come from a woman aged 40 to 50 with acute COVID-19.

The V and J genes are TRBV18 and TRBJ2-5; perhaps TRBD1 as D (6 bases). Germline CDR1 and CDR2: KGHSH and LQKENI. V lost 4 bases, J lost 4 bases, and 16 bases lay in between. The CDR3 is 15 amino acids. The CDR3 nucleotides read TGTGCCAGCTCACGCCCGCCGGGGACATCAGAGACCCAGTACTTC. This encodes CASSRPPGTSETQYF. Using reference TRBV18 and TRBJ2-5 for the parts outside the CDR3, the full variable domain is NAGVMQNPRHLVRRRGQEARLRCSPMKGHSHVYWYRQLPEEGLKFMVYLQKENIIDESGMPKERFSAEFPKEGPSILRIQQVVRGDSAAYFCASSRPPGTSETQYFGPGTRLLVL.

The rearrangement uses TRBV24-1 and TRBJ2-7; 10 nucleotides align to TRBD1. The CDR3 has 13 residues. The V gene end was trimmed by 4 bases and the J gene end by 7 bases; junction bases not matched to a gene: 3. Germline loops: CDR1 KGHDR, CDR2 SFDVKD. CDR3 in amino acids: CATSERTGGEQYF. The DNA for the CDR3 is TGTGCCACCAGTGAAAGGACAGGGGGGGAGCAGTACTTC.

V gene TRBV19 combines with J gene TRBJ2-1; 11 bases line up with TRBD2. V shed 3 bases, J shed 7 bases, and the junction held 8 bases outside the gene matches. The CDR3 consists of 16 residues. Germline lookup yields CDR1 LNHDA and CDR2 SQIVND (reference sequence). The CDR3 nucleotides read TGTGCCAGTAGTATTTTAGCGGGAGGGCCTAGGAATGAGCAGTTCTTC. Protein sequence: CASSILAGGPRNEQFF.

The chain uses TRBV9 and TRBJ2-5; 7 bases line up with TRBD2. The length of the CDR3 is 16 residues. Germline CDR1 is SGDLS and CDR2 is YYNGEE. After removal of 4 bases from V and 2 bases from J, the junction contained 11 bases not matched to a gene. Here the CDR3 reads CASSYPGRGTQETQYF. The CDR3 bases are TGTGCCAGCAGCTACCCTGGGAGGGGCACTCAAGAGACCCAGTACTTC.

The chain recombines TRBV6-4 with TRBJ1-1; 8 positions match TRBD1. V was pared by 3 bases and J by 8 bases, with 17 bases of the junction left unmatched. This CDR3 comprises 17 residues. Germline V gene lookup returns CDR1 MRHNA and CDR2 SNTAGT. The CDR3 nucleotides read TGTGCCAGCAGTGAGGGGGGCAGGGGGCACCTTGGGGAAGAAGCTTTCTTT. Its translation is CASSEGGRGHLGEEAFF.

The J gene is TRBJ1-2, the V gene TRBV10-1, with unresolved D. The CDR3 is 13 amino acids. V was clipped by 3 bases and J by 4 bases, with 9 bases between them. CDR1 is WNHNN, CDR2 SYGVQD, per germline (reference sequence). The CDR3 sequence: CASSEWETYGYTF. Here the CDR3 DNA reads TGCGCCAGCAGTGAATGGGAGACCTATGGCTACACCTTC.

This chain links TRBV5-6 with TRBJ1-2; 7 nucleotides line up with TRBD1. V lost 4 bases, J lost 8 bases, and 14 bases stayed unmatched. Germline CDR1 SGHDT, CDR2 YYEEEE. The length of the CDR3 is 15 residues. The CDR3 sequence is CASSLWDSRHWGYTF. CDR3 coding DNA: TGTGCCAGCAGCCTTTGGGACAGCAGGCACTGGGGCTACACCTTC.

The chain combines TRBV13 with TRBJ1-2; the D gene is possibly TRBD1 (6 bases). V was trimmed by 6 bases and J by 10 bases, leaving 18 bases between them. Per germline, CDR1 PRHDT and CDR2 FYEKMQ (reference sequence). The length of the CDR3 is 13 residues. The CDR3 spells CASSLQGDTAYTF. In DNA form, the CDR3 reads TGTGCCAGCAGTTTACAGGGTGACACCGCCTACACCTTC.

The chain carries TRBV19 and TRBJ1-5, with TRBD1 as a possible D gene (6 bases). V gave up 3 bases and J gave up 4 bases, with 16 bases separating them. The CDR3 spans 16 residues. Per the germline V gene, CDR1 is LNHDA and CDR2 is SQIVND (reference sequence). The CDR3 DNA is TGTGCCAGTAGTATTCGGGCAGGGGAAGGTAATCAGCCCCAGCATTTT. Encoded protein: CASSIRAGEGNQPQHF.

CDR3 amino acids: CASSPSGVYEQYV. The CDR3 DNA sequence: TGTGCCAGCTCACCCAGCGGTGTCTACGAGCAGTACGTC. This sequence joins TRBV18 and TRBJ2-7; D is possibly TRBD2 (5 bases). Germline V lookup: CDR1 KGHSH, CDR2 LQKENI. The CDR3 contains 13 residues. V was clipped by 3 bases and J by 3 bases, with 9 bases between them.

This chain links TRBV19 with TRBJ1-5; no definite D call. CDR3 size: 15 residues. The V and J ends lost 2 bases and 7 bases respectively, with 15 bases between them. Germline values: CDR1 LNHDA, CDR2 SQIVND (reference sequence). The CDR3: CASSIFLAEGQPQHF. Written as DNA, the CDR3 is TGTGCCAGTAGTATATTCTTGGCAGAGGGCCAGCCCCAGCATTTT.

The CDR3 bases are TGTGCCACCAGCAGGGGACAGGCCACAGATACGCAGTATTTT. This sequence encodes CATSRGQATDTQYF. The gene calls are TRBV15 and TRBJ2-3, with 8 bases matching TRBD1. The CDR3 sequence is 14 residues long. V gave up 3 bases and J gave up 2 bases; unmatched junction bases: 1. Per the germline V gene, CDR1 is LNHNV and CDR2 is YYDKDF (reference sequence).

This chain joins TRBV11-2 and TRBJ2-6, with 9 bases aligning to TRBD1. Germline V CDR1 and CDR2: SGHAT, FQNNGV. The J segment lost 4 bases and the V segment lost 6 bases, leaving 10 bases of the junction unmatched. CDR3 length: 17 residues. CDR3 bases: TGTGCCAGCAGACCGGGACAGGGTCTATTAGGGGCCAACGTCCTGACTTTC. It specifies CASRPGQGLLGANVLTF.

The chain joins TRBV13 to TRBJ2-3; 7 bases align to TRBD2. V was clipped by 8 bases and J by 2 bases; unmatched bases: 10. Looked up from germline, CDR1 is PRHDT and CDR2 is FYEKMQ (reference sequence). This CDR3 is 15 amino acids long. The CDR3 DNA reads TGTGCCAGCCGGGGGTCGGCGGGAGTCACAGATACGCAGTATTTT. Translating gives CASRGSAGVTDTQYF.

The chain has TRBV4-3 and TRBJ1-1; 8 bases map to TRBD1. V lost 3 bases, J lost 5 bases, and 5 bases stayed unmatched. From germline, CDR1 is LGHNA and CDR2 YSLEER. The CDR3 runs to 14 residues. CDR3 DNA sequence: TGCGCCAGCAGCCACACGACAGGGGCTACTGAAGCTTTCTTT. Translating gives CASSHTTGATEAFF.